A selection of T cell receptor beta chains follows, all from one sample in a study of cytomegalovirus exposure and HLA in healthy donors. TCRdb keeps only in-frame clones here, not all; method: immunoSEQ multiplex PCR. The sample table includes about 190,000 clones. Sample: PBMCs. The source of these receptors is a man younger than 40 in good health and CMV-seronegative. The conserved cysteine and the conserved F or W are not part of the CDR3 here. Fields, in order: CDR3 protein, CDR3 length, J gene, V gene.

CDR3aa: ASSPLGSGGAVDEQF; len: 15; j_gene: TRBJ2-1; v_gene: TRBV18
CDR3aa: ASSSSGGASYEQY; len: 13; j_gene: TRBJ2-7; v_gene: TRBV7-2
CDR3aa: ASSGMGQDYGYT; len: 12; j_gene: TRBJ1-2; v_gene: TRBV5-6
CDR3aa: ASGLAEYHTQY; len: 11; j_gene: TRBJ2-3; v_gene: TRBV6-5
CDR3aa: ASSQEGQGVGNIQY; len: 14; j_gene: TRBJ2-4; v_gene: TRBV4-1
CDR3aa: ASSYSQGDYEQY; len: 12; j_gene: TRBJ2-7; v_gene: TRBV6-5
CDR3aa: ASSATGTSSAGELF; len: 14; j_gene: TRBJ2-2; v_gene: TRBV5-4
CDR3aa: ASSLGAGGPYEQY; len: 13; j_gene: TRBJ2-7; v_gene: TRBV13
CDR3aa: ASSIHRGKFYEQY; len: 13; j_gene: TRBJ2-7; v_gene: TRBV28
CDR3aa: ASLRTSDPHEQF; len: 12; j_gene: TRBJ2-1; v_gene: TRBV27